Here is one TCR beta chain with its context. As handled by the study authors: Estimation of nucleated cell counts relied on the amplification of reference gene primers. Libraries were prepared by immunoSEQ multiplex PCR; TCRdb keeps only in-frame clonotypes and omits some of them. The DNA was the basis for D and trimming; V, J and clone size are from that table. The sample has fewer than 350,000 clones; about nine tenths are singletons. Allocation to cohorts depended on clinical history reported by the participants. Recovered Cohort 3 donors showed two negative PCRs, clearance, or symptom resolution. The source of the sample is a study of blood T cell repertoires in COVID-19. The receptor was isolated from a man aged 60 to 69 who had recovered from COVID-19. Sequencing was done on a sample of PBMCs or T cells enriched from blood (not recorded which).

This CDR3 reads CASSLAGYNQPQHF. The CDR3 bases are TGTGCCAGCAGCTTAGCAGGGTACAATCAGCCCCAGCATTTT. This sequence joins TRBV6-5 and TRBJ1-5, with a weak D call TRBD1 (5 bases). Looked up from germline, CDR1 is MNHEY and CDR2 is SVGAGI. V was pared by 6 bases and J by 3 bases, with 12 bases between. CDR3 length: 14 residues.